Below are 11 T cell receptor beta chains sequenced from a single sample in a study of breast tumors, draining lymph nodes, adjacent tissues. Each CDR3 protein is one row after TCRdb ran MiXCR on the multiplex PCR reads. The sample holds 290,000 or so distinct CDR3 sequences; more than 30% are singletons and the top ten take 1.1%. The lymph nodes were axillary draining lymph nodes from breast cancer patients. Sequenced: axillary lymph node tissue. The receptors shown here come from a female donor with breast cancer. Some clones in this sample may be carry-over from other donors' samples.

The V gene is TRBV12-3 or TRBV12-4, the J gene TRBJ1-2, with D possibly TRBD1 on 6 matching bases. This CDR3 is 13 amino acids long. V was shortened by 2 bases and J by 8 bases, with 12 bases between the two germline ends. CDR3 protein: CASSLMRGGGYTF. The CDR3 DNA reads TGTGCCAGCAGTTTAATGAGGGGGGGCGGCTACACCTTC.

This clonotype was seen a few times. The chain employs TRBV18 and TRBJ2-1; 7 positions match TRBD2. The CDR3 contains 14 residues. The germline V gene encodes CDR1 KGHSH and CDR2 LQKENI. Trimming took 1 base from V and 5 from J; bases not matched to a gene: 2. CDR3 coding DNA: TGTGCCAGCTCACCACGGGAGGGCGACAATGAGCAGTTCTTC. Translated: CASSPREGDNEQFF.

As for this clonotype: Since a much larger clone is just one base distant, this may be a read error. The chain has TRBV5-8 and TRBJ2-7; TRBD1 aligns across 7 bases. Looked up from germline, CDR1 is SGHTS and CDR2 is YDEGEE. J gave up 8 bases and V 3 bases, and 8 bases lay outside the gene matches. The CDR3 has 13 residues. The CDR3 is CASSSGQPNKQYF. For the CDR3, the DNA is TGTGCCAGCAGCTCGGGACAGCCTAACAAGCAGTACTTC.

This clonotype was counted many times. This sequence joins TRBV9 and TRBJ2-1, with a possible D match to TRBD2 (6 bases). The CDR3 runs 13 residues. Germline V gives CDR1 SGDLS, CDR2 YYNGEE. V shed 0 bases and J shed 6 bases, with 7 bases lying between them. The CDR3 spells CASSVGLGNEQFF. CDR3 sequence (DNA): TGTGCCAGCAGCGTAGGACTAGGCAATGAGCAGTTCTTC.

This clonotype was seen ten or more times. The rearrangement uses TRBV5-4 and TRBJ2-5, with 9 positions matching TRBD2. This CDR3 has 17 residues. CDR1 is SGHNT and CDR2 is YYREEE in the germline V gene (reference sequence). The V gene end was trimmed by 6 bases and the J gene end by 2 bases; junction bases not matched to a gene: 14. In DNA form, the CDR3 reads TGTGCCAGCATCCACGGTGCGCCTAGCGGGGTACAAGAGACCCAGTACTTC. It is translated as CASIHGAPSGVQETQYF.

A note on this clonotype: The CDR3 ends on some other residue instead of the conserved phenylalanine or tryptophan, so this is likely a read error. It is unclear where the CDR3 begins or ends on the DNA, so no DNA is shown, and the CDR3 is as TCRdb lists it. The chain recombines TRBV9 with TRBJ1-3. The germline V gene has CDR1 SGDLS and CDR2 YYNGEE. The CDR3 comprises 9 residues, both ends counted. The CDR3 loop is CASSGSGAH.

The chain recombines TRBV6-5 with TRBJ2-6, with D tentatively TRBD1 (6 bases). This CDR3 comprises 17 residues. Germline values: CDR1 MNHEY, CDR2 SVGAGI. V was shortened by 6 bases and J by 0 bases, with 15 bases between the two germline ends. The CDR3 here is CASSRTAHFSGANVLTF. The DNA of the CDR3 is TGTGCCAGCAGCCGGACAGCGCATTTCTCTGGGGCCAACGTCCTGACTTTC.

There are many counts of this clonotype. This chain joins TRBV5-6 and TRBJ2-3; 10 nucleotides agree with TRBD1. Germline CDR1 is SGHDT and CDR2 is YYEEEE. The CDR3 covers 18 residues. Germline trimming cut 4 bases from V and 7 bases from J; bases unmatched to any gene: 18. CDR3 DNA: TGTGCCAGCAGCCCACCCGTTTCGAGGACAGGGGGACGAAATACGCAGTATTTT. As protein: CASSPPVSRTGGRNTQYF.

Ten or more counts support this clonotype. The chain combines TRBV15 with TRBJ2-7, with 7 bases that match TRBD2. CDR1 is LNHNV and CDR2 is YYDKDF in the germline V gene (reference sequence). The V gene end was trimmed by 3 bases and the J gene end by 0 bases; junction bases not matched to a gene: 5. There are 15 residues in the CDR3. The CDR3 DNA follows: TGTGCCACCAGCAGGGGGGGGGTTGCCTCCTACGAGCAGTACTTC. Its translation is CATSRGGVASYEQYF. Combining the CDR3 with reference TRBV15 and TRBJ2-7 gives the whole variable domain DAMVIQNPRYQVTQFGKPVTLSCSQTLNHNVMYWYQQKSSQAPKLLFHYYDKDFNNEADTPDNFQSRRPNTSFCFLDIRSPGLGDTAMYLCATSRGGVASYEQYFGPGTRLTVT.

As for this clonotype: This may stem from a read error, because a much larger clone lies one nucleotide away. The J gene is TRBJ2-7, the V gene TRBV6-6; perhaps TRBD2 as D (5 bases). This CDR3 spans 12 amino acids. CDR1 and CDR2 (germline): MNHNY, SVGAGI (reference sequence). In DNA form, the CDR3 reads TGTGCCAGCAGTTACGAGGGTGGCGAGCAGTGCTTC. This encodes CASSYEGGEQCF.

With regard to this clonotype: Its ends do not fully match the called genes, so a read error is possible. The gene calls are TRBV6-1 and TRBJ1-3, with D hard to call. The CDR3 spans 15 residues. Germline lookup yields CDR1 MNHNS and CDR2 SASEGT. In nucleotides, the CDR3 is TGTGCCAGCAGTGAAGCGCTGGATCATGGAAACGCCATATATTTT. The encoded protein is CASSEALDHGNAIYF.